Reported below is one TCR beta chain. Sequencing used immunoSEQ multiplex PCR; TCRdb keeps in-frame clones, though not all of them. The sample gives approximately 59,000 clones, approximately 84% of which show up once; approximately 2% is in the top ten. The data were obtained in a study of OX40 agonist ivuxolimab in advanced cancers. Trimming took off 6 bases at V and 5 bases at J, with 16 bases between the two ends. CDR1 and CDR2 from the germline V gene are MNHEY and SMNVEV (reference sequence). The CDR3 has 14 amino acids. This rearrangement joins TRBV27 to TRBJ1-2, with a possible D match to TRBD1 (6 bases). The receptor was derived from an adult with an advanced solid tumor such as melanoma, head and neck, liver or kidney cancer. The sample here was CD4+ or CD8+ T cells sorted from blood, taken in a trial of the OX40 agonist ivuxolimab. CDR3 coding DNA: TGTGCCAGCAGGGACGTAGGGGGGGGTTATGGCTACACCTTC. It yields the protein CASRDVGGGYGYTF.